The source of this TCR beta chain is a study of PD-L1 blockade in urothelial cancer. CDR3 length: 13 amino acids. Trimming pared 4 bases from V and 3 bases from J, leaving 10 bases between. Per the germline V gene, CDR1 is SGDLS and CDR2 is YYNGEE. Sequenced by immunoSEQ multiplex PCR; TCRdb stores in-frame clones only, minus some. This table holds around 79,000 clones, around four fifths found once. Time point given: pretreatment peripheral blood. This chain connects TRBV9 to TRBJ1-1, with TRBD1 as a possible D gene (6 bases). The source material was PBMCs, sampled around atezolizumab (anti-PD-L1) treatment. The clonotype originates from a man in his forties with urothelial cancer. This chain's CDR3 is CASSQGGDTEAFF. The CDR3, as DNA: TGTGCCAGCAGCCAAGGGGGGGACACTGAAGCTTTCTTT.